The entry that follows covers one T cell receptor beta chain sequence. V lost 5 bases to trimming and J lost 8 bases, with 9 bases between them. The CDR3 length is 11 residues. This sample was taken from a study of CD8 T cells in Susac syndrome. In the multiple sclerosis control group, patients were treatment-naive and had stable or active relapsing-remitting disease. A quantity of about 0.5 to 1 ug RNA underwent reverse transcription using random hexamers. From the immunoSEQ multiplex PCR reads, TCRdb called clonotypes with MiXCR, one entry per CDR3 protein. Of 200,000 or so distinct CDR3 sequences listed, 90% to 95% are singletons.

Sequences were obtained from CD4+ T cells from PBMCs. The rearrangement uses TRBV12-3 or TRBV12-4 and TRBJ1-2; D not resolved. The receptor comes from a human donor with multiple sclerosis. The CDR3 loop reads CASSRMEGYTF. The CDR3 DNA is TGTGCCAGCAGTAGAATGGAGGGCTACACCTTC.